This is a list of T cell receptor beta chains from one sample in a study of Ad26.COV2.S vaccination and SARS-CoV-2 variants. Method: immunoSEQ multiplex PCR; TCRdb's copy keeps in-frame clones and lacks some. The table has over 85,000 clones, less than 85% seen once; the top ten hold approximately 15%. Sequenced material: peripheral blood, taken after recovery from COVID-19. All receptors come from a human donor who had recovered from COVID-19. Each CDR3 is given with its conserved first and last residue. The order of the fields is CDR3 DNA, CDR3 protein, D gene, clone size, J gene, V gene. The D gene is left open where the match is weak. Clone sizes are given selectively: once, few, many, or a class where the clone is expanded.

TGTGCCAGCAGCTTGGGGGTAGAGACCCAGTACTTC	CASSLGVETQYF	.	once	TRBJ2-5	TRBV5-4
TGCGCCAGCAGCACAATCCTACCGGGACTAGCGGGAGATATCGGGGAGCTGTTTTTT	CASSTILPGLAGDIGELFF	TRBD2	.	TRBJ2-2	TRBV4-3
TGCGCCAGCAGCCAAGGGGGGACTAGCGGGATCTTTAACAATGAGCAGTTCTTC	CASSQGGTSGIFNNEQFF	TRBD2	.	TRBJ2-1	TRBV4-3
TGTGCCAGTGGAGGCAGGACCGCCTACGAGCAGTACTTC	CASGGRTAYEQYF	.	few	TRBJ2-7	TRBV19
TGCACCAGCAGCCAAGATACTTATATACGGGAGGGCGACACCGGGGAGCTGTTTTTT	CTSSQDTYIREGDTGELFF	.	.	TRBJ2-2	TRBV1
TGTGCCAGCAGTTATTCGACTAGCGAGGGCTCGTACGAGCAGTACTTC	CASSYSTSEGSYEQYF	TRBD2	.	TRBJ2-7	TRBV6-5
TGTGCCAGCAGTTCGAGCTACGAGCAGTACTTC	CASSSSYEQYF	.	once	TRBJ2-7	TRBV28
TGTGCCAGCAGAAGTCTAGCGGGAGTAGTTCGAGAGACCCAGTACTTC	CASRSLAGVVRETQYF	TRBD2	.	TRBJ2-5	TRBV27
TGTGCCATCAGTGCTGGATCCTCAGCTGGTGAAAAACTGTTTTTT	CAISAGSSAGEKLFF	.	.	TRBJ1-4	TRBV10-3
TGTGCCAGCAGCTTAGCCGTCGGGGAGGAAGAGCAGTACTTC	CASSLAVGEEEQYF	.	.	TRBJ2-7	TRBV7-9
TGCAGCGTTGAAACAGGGGCAGATACGCAGTATTTT	CSVETGADTQYF	TRBD1	once	TRBJ2-3	TRBV29-1
TGTGCCAGCAGCCGTAGCGGGTCAGCCACAGATACGCAGTATTTT	CASSRSGSATDTQYF	TRBD2	.	TRBJ2-3	TRBV7-3
TGTGCCAGCTCACCACAGGGAGTTCAGCCCCAGCATTTT	CASSPQGVQPQHF	.	.	TRBJ1-5	TRBV18
TGTGCCACCAGCAGAAACAGGGGAAGCGATGGCTACACCTTC	CATSRNRGSDGYTF	TRBD1	once	TRBJ1-2	TRBV15
TGTGCCAGCTCACCCGACAGCTACTACGAGCAGTACTTC	CASSPDSYYEQYF	.	.	TRBJ2-7	TRBV18